This TCR beta chain stems from a study of T cell responses to AZD1222 COVID-19 vaccine. Study findings and constraints: Spike-specific TCRs gained breadth and depth after people received two AZD1222 doses. Nearly half of the spike-specific TCRs reportedly recognize variant regions that carry no mutations.

Libraries were prepared by immunoSEQ multiplex PCR; TCRdb keeps only in-frame clonotypes and omits some of them. The sample yields about 120,000 clones, around nine tenths seen once. As concerns this clone: Its cognate antigen is unknown.

Sequencing was performed on peripheral blood, taken 28 days after the second AZD1222 dose. The receptor's source is an adult who received the AZD1222 COVID-19 vaccine.

CDR3 nucleotide sequence: TGTGCCAGCAGTTCCGCTGTTCAAGGGTCCTACAATGAGCAGTTCTTC. The encoded protein is CASSSAVQGSYNEQFF. V and J are TRBV27 and TRBJ2-1; D unresolved. The CDR3 is 16 residues long. Trimming cost V 4 bases and J 1 base, with 14 bases left between them. Per the germline V gene, CDR1 is MNHEY and CDR2 is SMNVEV (reference sequence).